The 31 T cell receptor beta chains reported below all come from one sample, sequenced in a study of T cells in Graves' hyperthyroidism and ophthalmopathy (dated by TCRdb to the late 2010s). Libraries were constructed by multiplex PCR. The instrument was an Illumina HiSeq 2000. Amplification of TCR beta CDR3 regions was carried out from RNA transcripts. The TCR CDR3 was subjected to a first round of RT-PCR using the HTBI primer set and the Qiagen OneStep RT-PCR kit. TCRdb applied fastp at Q25 and MiXCR to the public reads, then kept only in-frame beta chains. All rows with the same CDR3 protein become a single entry with the most common DNA and genes. The sample profile shows roughly 250,000 distinct CDR3 sequences; roughly 22% of them were found once. Around 60% of the sample is in the top ten clones. The sample consisted of blood. The receptor source for this set is a man in his thirties or forties with Graves' ophthalmopathy.

A single count supports this clonotype. This sequence joins TRBV12-3 or TRBV12-4 and TRBJ2-1, with TRBD2 matching over 7 bases. J lost 2 bases, V lost 6 bases, and 7 bases had no gene match. The CDR3 totals 15 residues. The CDR3 nucleotides read TGTGCCAGCAGCCCTCCGGGACTACCCTACAATGAGCAGTTCTTC. Translated, it gives CASSPPGLPYNEQFF.

The V call is TRBV10-3, the J call TRBJ2-3, with TRBD2 identical over 9 bases. CDR1 and CDR2 from the germline V gene are ENHRY and SYGVKD. This CDR3 contains 14 residues. The J segment lost 4 bases and the V segment lost 10 bases, leaving 9 bases of the junction unmatched. The CDR3 coding sequence is TGTGCCACCTACTCGGGACTAGCTCCAGATACGCAGTATTTT. Protein product: CATYSGLAPDTQYF.

The chain joins TRBV24-1 to TRBJ2-7; 10 nucleotides agree with TRBD1. The CDR3 covers 13 residues. The V gene end was trimmed by 10 bases and the J gene end by 0 bases; junction bases not matched to a gene: 2. The V gene's germline CDR1 is KGHDR and CDR2 SFDVKD. CDR3 protein: CATGQGSSYEQYF. The CDR3 coding sequence is TGTGCCACGGGACAGGGGTCCTCCTACGAGCAGTACTTC.

This clonotype was seen only a few times. This rearrangement joins TRBV24-1 to TRBJ2-1; D is ambiguous. CDR1 and CDR2 (germline): KGHDR, SFDVKD. V shed 3 bases and J shed 1 base, with 9 bases lying between them. The CDR3 sequence is 15 residues long. CDR3 nucleotide sequence: TGTGCCACCAGTGATCCTTGGGTGTCCTACAATGAGCAGTTCTTC. Translation: CATSDPWVSYNEQFF.

This clonotype showed up just a few times. The CDR3 loop reads CSASGGGLNEQFF. The CDR3 DNA is TGCAGTGCTAGCGGGGGTGGCCTCAATGAGCAGTTCTTC. The J gene is TRBJ2-1, the V gene TRBV20-1, with a weak D call TRBD2 (6 bases). V lost 3 bases and J lost 6, with 12 bases in between. CDR3 length equals 13 residues. The germline V gene has CDR1 DFQATT and CDR2 SNEGSKA (reference sequence).

This clonotype was detected a few times. The chain couples TRBV7-9 to TRBJ1-1; 7 nucleotides align to TRBD1. J gave up 6 bases and V 7 bases, and 5 bases lay outside the gene matches. Germline CDR1 reads SEHNR; CDR2 reads FQNEAQ (reference sequence). The CDR3 is 12 amino acids. CDR3 residues: CASTSTGSEAFF. CDR3 bases: TGTGCCAGCACCTCGACAGGGTCTGAAGCTTTCTTT.

This clonotype has ten or more counts. The chain couples TRBV5-1 to TRBJ2-7; D may correspond to TRBD1 or TRBD2 (5 bases each). Germline lookup yields CDR1 SGHRS and CDR2 YFSETQ. This CDR3 has 12 amino acids. V was clipped by 0 bases and J by 9 bases, with 10 bases between them. CDR3 protein: CASSLAGDGQYF. The CDR3 DNA reads TGCGCCAGCAGCTTGGCTGGGGACGGGCAGTACTTC.

This clonotype turned up a few times. V and J are TRBV28 and TRBJ1-3; 7 bases agree with TRBD1. The germline gives CDR1 MDHEN, CDR2 SYDVKM. The trim removed 6 bases at V and 1 base at J, leaving 9 bases unmatched. This CDR3 has 16 amino acids. The CDR3 nucleotides read TGTGCCAGCAGACGGGGACAGTTTTATTCTGGAAACACCATATATTTT. As protein: CASRRGQFYSGNTIYF.

The chain joins TRBV20-1 to TRBJ1-6; D remains unclear. This CDR3 spans 14 amino acids. V was cut by 0 bases and J by 9 bases, with 12 bases left in between. Germline loops: CDR1 DFQATT, CDR2 SNEGSKA (reference sequence). The CDR3 region is CSARDQGSFSPLHF. CDR3 in DNA: TGCAGTGCTAGAGATCAAGGCAGCTTTTCACCCCTCCACTTT.

This clonotype has at least ten counts. This sequence joins TRBV4-1 and TRBJ2-1, with D possibly being TRBD2 (6 bases). V lost 2 bases to trimming and J lost 0 bases, with 11 bases between them. CDR3 length: 16 residues. Per the germline V gene, CDR1 is MGHRA and CDR2 is YSYEKL. The CDR3 is CASSQTLAFSYNEQFF. CDR3 coding DNA: TGCGCCAGCAGCCAAACTCTAGCGTTCTCCTACAATGAGCAGTTCTTC.

This clonotype has more than one count but fewer than ten. This chain joins TRBV30 and TRBJ2-2, with TRBD2 matching 8 bases. The CDR3 runs 14 residues. Germline V gene lookup returns CDR1 GTSNPN and CDR2 SVGIG (reference sequence). Germline trimming cut 3 bases from V and 5 bases from J; bases unmatched to any gene: 5. Written as DNA, the CDR3 is TGTGCCTGGAGCGGGGCTAGCGGGACCGGGGAGCTGTTTTTT. It yields the protein CAWSGASGTGELFF. Using reference TRBV30 and TRBJ2-2 for the parts outside the CDR3, the full variable domain is SQTIHQWPATLVQPVGSPLSLECTVEGTSNPNLYWYRQAAGRGLQLLFYSVGIGQISSEVPQNLSASRPQDRQFILSSKKLLLSDSGFYLCAWSGASGTGELFFGEGSRLTVL.

This clonotype appeared a single time. The CDR3 here is CSAEPGLALGYTF. In DNA, the CDR3 is TGCAGCGCCGAACCGGGACTTGCGCTTGGCTACACCTTC. This sequence joins TRBV29-1 and TRBJ1-2, with D tentatively TRBD1 (5 bases). This CDR3 has 13 amino acids. Germline V gene sequence: CDR1 SQVTM, CDR2 ANQGSEA. Trimming removed 7 bases from V and 7 bases from J, with 19 bases in between.

The genes are TRBV30 and TRBJ2-1; 8 positions agree with TRBD2. The CDR3 runs 14 residues. V shed 4 bases and J 4 bases; nucleotides not matched to a gene: 6. The germline gives CDR1 GTSNPN, CDR2 SVGIG (reference sequence). Here the CDR3 DNA reads TGTGCCTGGACGCCTAGCGGGCGTTACAATGAGCAGTTCTTC. This encodes CAWTPSGRYNEQFF.

The sample holds a few counts of this clonotype. The rearrangement links TRBV24-1 to TRBJ1-4, with D perhaps matching TRBD1 (6 bases). This CDR3 contains 15 residues. The V and J ends lost 6 bases and 6 bases respectively, with 16 bases between them. Germline values: CDR1 KGHDR, CDR2 SFDVKD. The CDR3 sequence: CATSSSLRGDEKLFF. The CDR3, as DNA: TGTGCCACCAGTAGTTCCCTGAGGGGGGATGAAAAACTGTTTTTT.

This clonotype was counted ten times or more. This chain uses TRBV2 with TRBJ2-3; 8 bases map to TRBD2. The germline V gene has CDR1 SNHLY and CDR2 FYNNEI. Germline trimming cut 3 bases from V and 4 bases from J; bases unmatched to any gene: 3. The CDR3 extends over 14 amino acids. CDR3 protein: CASSEGLVPDTQYF. CDR3 in DNA: TGTGCCAGCAGTGAGGGACTAGTTCCAGATACGCAGTATTTT. The variable domain in full, with the rest retrieved from reference TRBV2 and TRBJ2-3, is EPEVTQTPSHQVTQMGQEVILRCVPISNHLYFYWYRQILGQKVEFLVSFYNNEISEKSEIFDDQFSVERPDGSNFTLKIRSTKLEDSAMYFCASSEGLVPDTQYFGPGTRLTVL.

This chain links TRBV5-5 with TRBJ2-7, with TRBD1 identical over 10 bases. Looked up from germline, CDR1 is SGHKS and CDR2 is YYEKEE (reference sequence). CDR3 length: 14 amino acids. Trimming took 4 bases from V and 4 from J; bases not matched to a gene: 5. This chain's CDR3 is CASSVTGGAYEQYF. The CDR3 coding sequence is TGTGCCAGCAGCGTGACAGGGGGCGCGTACGAGCAGTACTTC. Full variable domain (outside the CDR3, taken from reference TRBV5-5 and TRBJ2-7): DAGVTQSPTHLIKTRGQQVTLRCSPISGHKSVSWYQQVLGQGPQFIFQYYEKEERGRGNFPDRFSARQFPNYSSELNVNALLLGDSALYLCASSVTGGAYEQYFGPGTRLTVT.

This clonotype was counted at least ten times. The chain joins TRBV28 to TRBJ1-3; D gene ambiguous. The V end was cut by 7 bases, the J end by 3 bases, with 16 bases between. This CDR3 region has 15 residues. Per the germline V gene, CDR1 is MDHEN and CDR2 is SYDVKM. CDR3 coding DNA: TGTGCCAGCAAGAGGGCAACGGTTGGTGGAAACACCATATATTTT. This gives the protein CASKRATVGGNTIYF.

The CDR3 nucleotides read TGTGCCAGCAGCCGAGGCGGGGCACTTGAGGAGCCCCAGCATTTT. Its translation is CASSRGGALEEPQHF. This rearrangement joins TRBV28 to TRBJ1-5; tentatively, D is TRBD1 (5 bases). The CDR3 contains 15 residues. The germline V gene encodes CDR1 MDHEN and CDR2 SYDVKM. V lost 6 bases, J lost 8 bases, and 20 bases lay in between.

This clonotype was detected only once. The chain employs TRBV6-1 and TRBJ1-1; D might be TRBD1 (5 bases). Germline V gene data show CDR1 as MNHNS and CDR2 as SASEGT. Trimming left V 10 bases short and J 3 bases short, with 9 bases between. CDR3 length: 11 residues. CDR3 sequence reads: CAKGSDTEAFF. The DNA for the CDR3 is TGTGCCAAGGGGTCGGACACTGAAGCTTTCTTT.

A few counts support this clonotype. This chain joins TRBV4-1 and TRBJ2-7; D may be TRBD1 (5 bases). The CDR3 has 15 residues. V shed 1 base and J shed 4 bases, with 14 bases lying between them. The V gene's germline CDR1 is MGHRA and CDR2 YSYEKL. The CDR3 DNA reads TGCGCCAGCAGCCAAGCGTCTGGCAGGGCGTACGAGCAGTACTTC. Protein: CASSQASGRAYEQYF.

This clonotype was seen a few times. The V call is TRBV18, the J call TRBJ2-5; D is undetermined. Germline V gene lookup returns CDR1 KGHSH and CDR2 LQKENI. The CDR3 contains 13 residues. V lost 1 base, J lost 1 base, and 4 bases lay in between. The DNA of the CDR3 is TGTGCCAGCTCACCACAGACCCAAGAGACCCAGTACTTC. Translation: CASSPQTQETQYF.

This clonotype has a count of ten or more. This chain links TRBV27 with TRBJ2-7; 7 bases are shared with TRBD2. The CDR3 loop spans 14 amino acids. Germline V gene lookup returns CDR1 MNHEY and CDR2 SMNVEV (reference sequence). The trim removed 2 bases at V and 2 bases at J, leaving 3 bases unmatched. CDR3 DNA: TGTGCCAGCAGTTTACAGCGGGGAGCCTACGAGCAGTACTTC. This translates into CASSLQRGAYEQYF.

This chain links TRBV27 with TRBJ1-1; D ambiguous. The germline V gene encodes CDR1 MNHEY and CDR2 SMNVEV (reference sequence). CDR3 length: 14 residues. Between the trimmed V and J ends, which lost 4 bases and 0 bases, there was a span of 9 bases. CDR3 bases: TGTGCCAGCAGTTCTCAGGTGTTGAACACTGAAGCTTTCTTT. This translates into CASSSQVLNTEAFF.

V is TRBV7-9 and J is TRBJ2-7; TRBD1 might be the D (6 bases). The CDR3 has 13 amino acids. Trimming took 4 bases from V and 3 from J, leaving 10 bases between them. Germline loops: CDR1 SEHNR, CDR2 FQNEAQ (reference sequence). Here the CDR3 DNA reads TGTGCCAGCAGCTCGACAGGACGCTACGAGCAGTACTTC. Protein product: CASSSTGRYEQYF.

J is TRBJ2-7 and V is TRBV5-6; the D gene is possibly TRBD1 (6 bases). This CDR3 is built from 15 residues. The V end was cut by 6 bases, the J end by 7 bases, with 23 bases between. Germline values: CDR1 SGHDT, CDR2 YYEEEE. Written as DNA, the CDR3 is TGTGCCAGCACCAGGGGTAGGCAGATCCTTACGGAGCAGTACTTC. It yields the protein CASTRGRQILTEQYF. Full variable domain (outside the CDR3, taken from reference TRBV5-6 and TRBJ2-7): DAGVTQSPTHLIKTRGQQVTLRCSPKSGHDTVSWYQQALGQGPQFIFQYYEEEERQRGNFPDRFSGHQFPNYSSELNVNALLLGDSALYLCASTRGRQILTEQYFGPGTRLTVT.

The V and J genes are TRBV5-6 and TRBJ2-1; the D is unclear. There are 16 residues in the CDR3. CDR1 SGHDT and CDR2 YYEEEE come from the germline V gene. V shed 4 bases and J shed 5 bases, with 19 bases lying between them. The CDR3 nucleotides read TGTGCCAGCAGCCGCTGGTGGGGTACTTCCAACAATGAGCAGTTCTTC. This translates into CASSRWWGTSNNEQFF.

The V and J genes are TRBV19 and TRBJ1-1; 7 nucleotides align to TRBD1. V lost 5 bases and J lost 10; bases outside the gene matches: 10. The CDR3 is made up of 13 amino acids. The V gene's germline CDR1 is LNHDA and CDR2 SQIVND (reference sequence). CDR3 coding DNA: TGTGCCAGTAGTCCAGAGAGGGGGCCGGGAGCTTTCTTT. This encodes CASSPERGPGAFF.

Comment on this clonotype: Given a much more abundant clone one base away, this may be a read error. The chain joins TRBV11-2 to TRBJ2-3; TRBD2 aligns across 11 bases. Germline loops: CDR1 SGHAT, CDR2 FQNNGV. CDR3 length: 19 residues. J was trimmed by 5 bases and V by 8 bases; bases with no gene match: 21. In nucleotides, the CDR3 is TGTGCCAGCCTCCAAGGCGTAACTAGCGGGAGTGTTCGAGTAGATACGCAGTATTTT. The encoded protein is CASLQGVTSGSVRVDTQYF.

There are a few counts of this clonotype. This rearrangement joins TRBV5-4 to TRBJ2-1; 8 bases are a match to TRBD1. This CDR3 comprises 15 residues. Trimming cost V 4 bases and J 5 bases; bases outside gene matches: 8. The germline V gene encodes CDR1 SGHNT and CDR2 YYREEE (reference sequence). This CDR3 is CASSPSGTGNNEQFF. The DNA of the CDR3 is TGTGCCAGCAGCCCGTCCGGGACAGGAAACAATGAGCAGTTCTTC.

This clonotype came up many times. The V call is TRBV5-1, the J call TRBJ2-1; 10 bases map to TRBD1. CDR1 is SGHRS and CDR2 is YFSETQ in the germline V gene. J lost 0 bases, V lost 5 bases, and 11 bases had no gene match. The CDR3 has 18 amino acids. The CDR3 DNA sequence: TGCGCCAGCAGGCCGGGACAGGGGCGCCCCAGCTCCTACAATGAGCAGTTCTTC. Translation: CASRPGQGRPSSYNEQFF.

This clonotype was found a few times. V is TRBV11-3 and J is TRBJ2-1; either TRBD1 or TRBD2 may fit D (5 bases each). The germline gives CDR1 SGHNT, CDR2 YENEEA. V was shortened by 6 bases and J by 0 bases, with 15 bases between the two germline ends. The CDR3 has 16 residues. This chain's CDR3 is CASSPGAERSYNEQFF. The CDR3 nucleotides read TGTGCCAGCAGTCCCGGGGCGGAGCGCTCCTACAATGAGCAGTTCTTC.